The 7 T cell receptor beta chains below come from one sample, sequenced in a study of blood T cell repertoires in COVID-19. Profiling relied on immunoSEQ multiplex PCR, and the TCRdb table lists in-frame clones only, not all of them. The sample carries about 170,000 clones, more than 75% recorded once. Specimen: peripheral blood. Receptor source: a man in his forties or fifties who had recovered from COVID-19.

This rearrangement joins TRBV5-6 to TRBJ2-1, with 7 bases fitting TRBD1. The ends lost 1 base at V and 2 bases at J; junction bases unmatched: 3. This CDR3 has 15 amino acids. Germline V gene sequence: CDR1 SGHDT, CDR2 YYEEEE. CDR3: CASSLRQGTYNEQFF. CDR3 in DNA: TGTGCCAGCAGCTTGCGACAGGGCACCTACAATGAGCAGTTCTTC.

The chain recombines TRBV6-5 with TRBJ2-3, with 7 positions matching TRBD2. Germline V CDR1 and CDR2: MNHEY, SVGAGI. Unmatched junction bases numbered 10, after V lost 4 bases and J lost 3 bases. The length of the CDR3 is 16 residues. In DNA form, the CDR3 reads TGTGCCAGCAGTTGGGAGGGGAGACGGGAAACAGATACGCAGTATTTT. This codes for CASSWEGRRETDTQYF.

This chain joins TRBV7-2 and TRBJ1-6; TRBD1 aligns across 8 bases. CDR1 and CDR2 from the germline V gene are SGHTA and FQGNSA. After removal of 1 base from V and 6 bases from J, the junction contained 5 bases not matched to a gene. The CDR3 is 16 amino acids. The CDR3 DNA reads as TGTGCCAGCAGCTTAGTATCGCAGGGGGCTAATTCACCCCTCCACTTT. Protein sequence: CASSLVSQGANSPLHF.

The chain joins TRBV5-4 to TRBJ2-2; D is possibly TRBD1 (5 bases). Per the germline V gene, CDR1 is SGHNT and CDR2 is YYREEE (reference sequence). The CDR3 runs 15 residues. V lost 3 bases and J 1 base, leaving 10 bases between the germline ends. The CDR3 sequence is CASSWKTVNTGELFF. CDR3 coding DNA: TGTGCCAGCAGCTGGAAGACAGTGAACACCGGGGAGCTGTTTTTT.

This clone was picked up one time. The J gene is TRBJ2-1, the V gene TRBV7-2; 12 positions match TRBD2. CDR3 length: 15 amino acids. Looked up from germline, CDR1 is SGHTA and CDR2 is FQGNSA. V shed 2 bases and J 5 bases; nucleotides not matched to a gene: 1. CDR3 amino acids: CASSLRLAGDNEQFF. CDR3 nucleotide sequence: TGTGCCAGCAGCTTACGACTAGCGGGGGACAATGAGCAGTTCTTC. Variable domain in full (rest from reference TRBV7-2 and TRBJ2-1): GAGVSQSPSNKVTEKGKDVELRCDPISGHTALYWYRQSLGQGLEFLIYFQGNSAPDKSGLPSDRFSAERTGGSVSTLTIQRTQQEDSAVYLCASSLRLAGDNEQFFGPGTRLTVL.

This sequence joins TRBV2 and TRBJ2-3, with 7 bases matching TRBD2. The germline V gene encodes CDR1 SNHLY and CDR2 FYNNEI. The junction had 4 bases not matched to a gene; V was cut back by 4 bases and J by 0 bases. This CDR3 region has 15 residues. Here the CDR3 DNA reads TGTGCCAGCAGTGGGCTAGCGGCTAGCACAGATACGCAGTATTTT. Its protein product is CASSGLAASTDTQYF.

The rearrangement links TRBV3-1 (or the pseudogene TRBV3-2) to TRBJ1-1; D not certain. CDR3 size: 14 residues. Germline V gene sequence: CDR1 LGHDT, CDR2 YNNKEL (reference sequence). Trimming stripped 1 base from V and 4 bases from J, with 10 bases between. This chain's CDR3 is CASSQVHSGTEAFF. The CDR3 nucleotides read TGTGCCAGCAGCCAAGTTCATTCGGGCACTGAAGCTTTCTTT.